One sample yielded the 31 T cell receptor beta chains listed below, sequenced in a study of blood T cell repertoires in COVID-19 (dated by TCRdb to about 2020). The library relied on the immunoSEQ multiplex PCR assay. Sourced from immuneACCESS, this table was stored by TCRdb with only in-frame sequences that have V and J called. A share of the clones is absent; for the studies checked, an unresolved V gene accounts for under half, and the remainder has no known explanation. A total of 250,000 to 300,000 clones appear in this sample, about four fifths of them only once. Approximately 5.3% of the sample goes to the ten largest clones. Sequenced material: peripheral blood. These receptors were obtained from a man older than 75 with acute or convalescent COVID-19.

The CDR3 protein is CASSFWKGLGETQYF. CDR3 sequence (DNA): TGCGCCAGCAGCTTTTGGAAGGGGTTAGGAGAGACCCAGTACTTC. The chain has TRBV5-1 and TRBJ2-5, with D possibly matching TRBD1 (5 bases). This CDR3 spans 15 amino acids. CDR1 and CDR2 (germline): SGHRS, YFSETQ. Trimming cost V 2 bases and J 4 bases, with 15 bases left between them.

This chain connects TRBV2 to TRBJ2-7, with TRBD1 as a possible D gene (6 bases). Between the trimmed V and J ends, which lost 6 bases and 2 bases, there was a span of 14 bases. This CDR3 is built from 14 residues. The germline gives CDR1 SNHLY, CDR2 FYNNEI. This chain's CDR3 is CASREDRWTYEQYF. In DNA form, the CDR3 reads TGTGCCAGCAGGGAGGACAGATGGACCTACGAGCAGTACTTC.

V and J are TRBV5-1 and TRBJ2-2; D might be TRBD1 (6 bases). Germline CDR1 reads SGHRS; CDR2 reads YFSETQ. This CDR3 spans 15 amino acids. With 3 bases removed from V and 8 bases from J, the gap between germline ends came to 17 bases. The CDR3 sequence is CASSYGQSARGELFF. The CDR3 coding sequence is TGCGCCAGCAGCTATGGACAGTCGGCGAGGGGGGAGCTGTTTTTT.

This chain joins TRBV25-1 and TRBJ1-5; D uncertain. V lost 2 bases to trimming and J lost 4 bases, with 9 bases between them. CDR1 is MGHDK, CDR2 SYGVNS, per germline. The CDR3 runs to 14 residues. The DNA for the CDR3 is TGTGCCAGCAGTGAAACCGGGTTTAATCAGCCCCAGCATTTT. Its protein product is CASSETGFNQPQHF.

The chain is built from TRBV28 and TRBJ1-4; the D gene is possibly TRBD1 (6 bases). This CDR3 contains 15 residues. Trimming stripped 6 bases from V and 4 bases from J, with 15 bases between. Germline CDR1 is MDHEN and CDR2 is SYDVKM. CDR3 region: CASRPNQGINEKLFF. The CDR3 bases are TGTGCCAGCAGACCCAATCAGGGGATTAATGAAAAACTGTTTTTT.

In DNA form, the CDR3 reads TGTGCCAGCTCACCGACTAGAGAGTACAATGAGCAGTTCTTC. This encodes CASSPTREYNEQFF. V usage is TRBV18 and J usage is TRBJ2-1, with D tentatively TRBD2 (6 bases). Per germline, CDR1 KGHSH and CDR2 LQKENI. The CDR3 loop spans 14 amino acids. The V end was cut by 3 bases, the J end by 4 bases, with 10 bases between.

The chain links TRBV10-3 to TRBJ2-1; possibly TRBD2 for D (6 bases). This CDR3 spans 17 amino acids. CDR1 and CDR2 (germline): ENHRY, SYGVKD. V lost 4 bases and J lost 2, with 18 bases in between. CDR3 amino acids: CAISGISGERAYNEQFF. In nucleotides, the CDR3 is TGTGCCATCAGTGGAATTAGCGGAGAAAGGGCCTACAATGAGCAGTTCTTC.

The chain recombines TRBV30 with TRBJ1-1; possibly TRBD1 for D (6 bases). CDR1 and CDR2 from the germline V gene are GTSNPN and SVGIG (reference sequence). The CDR3 has 11 residues. Between the trimmed V and J ends, which lost 8 bases and 3 bases, there was a span of 10 bases. For the CDR3, the DNA is TGTGCCGGGGGGGGCCACACTGAAGCTTTCTTT. This translates into CAGGGHTEAFF. The whole variable domain, filled in from reference TRBV30 and TRBJ1-1, reads SQTIHQWPATLVQPVGSPLSLECTVEGTSNPNLYWYRQAAGRGLQLLFYSVGIGQISSEVPQNLSASRPQDRQFILSSKKLLLSDSGFYLCAGGGHTEAFFGQGTRLTVV.

Turning to this clone: A read error may produce the germline difference seen at one junction end. This chain links TRBV27 with TRBJ1-6; TRBD1 is a possible D gene (5 bases). This CDR3 has 15 amino acids. The germline CDR1 and CDR2 sequences are MNHEY and SMNVEV (reference sequence). The CDR3: CAGSLETAKNSPLHF. CDR3 sequence (DNA): TGTGCCGGCAGTTTAGAGACAGCAAAAAATTCACCCCTCCACTTT.

J is TRBJ2-1 and V is TRBV6-5; 9 nucleotides match TRBD2. V trimming: 6 bases; J trimming: 5 bases; junction bases outside the gene matches: 2. CDR1 is MNHEY and CDR2 is SVGAGI in the germline V gene. CDR3 size: 13 residues. The CDR3, as DNA: TGTGCCAGCAGCAGACTAGCGGACAATGAGCAGTTCTTC. It encodes CASSRLADNEQFF.

The chain joins TRBV25-1 to TRBJ2-7; 10 positions agree with TRBD1. The CDR3 covers 13 residues. CDR1 and CDR2 from the germline V gene are MGHDK and SYGVNS. With 10 bases clipped from V and 1 base from J, the junction kept 4 bases outside the gene matches. This chain's CDR3 is CATRQGASYEQYF. CDR3 sequence (DNA): TGTGCCACCAGACAGGGGGCTTCCTACGAGCAGTACTTC.

This clone came up a few times. The rearrangement joins TRBV18 to TRBJ1-5; TRBD1 matches at 9 bases. The V gene end was trimmed by 4 bases and the J gene end by 6 bases; junction bases not matched to a gene: 7. The CDR3 is made up of 15 amino acids. Germline CDR1 is KGHSH and CDR2 is LQKENI. The CDR3 protein is CASSLFRQGGQPQHF. As DNA, the CDR3 is TGTGCCAGCTCACTTTTCCGACAGGGGGGTCAGCCCCAGCATTTT.

The chain is built from TRBV11-2 and TRBJ2-1, with D possibly matching TRBD2 (5 bases). With 2 bases removed from V and 8 bases from J, the gap between germline ends came to 16 bases. Germline lookup yields CDR1 SGHAT and CDR2 FQNNGV. The CDR3 spans 15 residues. Here the CDR3 DNA reads TGTGCCAGCAGCTTACGGCGGGTTGTTTCGGATGAGCAGTTCTTC. Its protein is CASSLRRVVSDEQFF. The full variable domain, completed using reference TRBV11-2 and TRBJ2-1, is EAGVAQSPRYKIIEKRQSVAFWCNPISGHATLYWYQQILGQGPKLLIQFQNNGVVDDSQLPKDRFSAERLKGVDSTLKIQPAKLEDSAVYLCASSLRRVVSDEQFFGPGTRLTVL.

This clone was seen only once. The V and J genes are TRBV3-1 (or the pseudogene TRBV3-2) and TRBJ1-2, with TRBD1 identical over 8 bases. Trimming cost V 3 bases and J 0 bases; bases outside gene matches: 3. Germline CDR1 and CDR2: LGHDT and YNNKEL (reference sequence). This CDR3 has 15 amino acids. This CDR3 is CASSHGQGANYGYTF. For the CDR3, the DNA is TGTGCCAGCAGCCACGGACAGGGTGCTAACTATGGCTACACCTTC.

The rearrangement links TRBV29-1 to TRBJ1-1; perhaps TRBD1 as D (6 bases). Germline V lookup: CDR1 SQVTM, CDR2 ANQGSEA. This CDR3 comprises 14 residues. Trimming cost V 5 bases and J 2 bases, with 15 bases left between them. CDR3 sequence: CSVHLQGINTEAFF. The DNA for the CDR3 is TGCAGCGTTCATCTGCAGGGGATAAACACTGAAGCTTTCTTT.

This clone was counted between two and nine times. The chain carries TRBV24-1 and TRBJ2-7, with TRBD1 identical over 10 bases. V was clipped by 6 bases and J by 10 bases; unmatched bases: 11. This CDR3 is 14 amino acids long. Germline CDR1 KGHDR, CDR2 SFDVKD. CDR3 in amino acids: CATSPGTGAPRQYF. CDR3 DNA sequence: TGTGCCACCAGTCCCGGGACAGGGGCCCCGCGACAGTACTTC.

V is TRBV12-3 or TRBV12-4 and J is TRBJ1-1, with TRBD1 as a possible D gene (6 bases). This CDR3 has 13 amino acids. V lost 5 bases and J 1 base, leaving 8 bases between the germline ends. CDR3 protein: CASSVGQNTEAFF. The CDR3 coding sequence is TGTGCCAGCAGTGTGGGACAGAACACTGAAGCTTTCTTT.

The chain has TRBV19 and TRBJ2-3; D is perhaps TRBD1 (5 bases). Trimming shortened V by 6 bases and J by 6 bases, and 19 bases separated the two germline ends. Germline CDR1 is LNHDA and CDR2 is SQIVND (reference sequence). The CDR3 covers 15 residues. CDR3 residues: CASSSLTGRVDTQYF. CDR3 DNA sequence: TGTGCCAGTAGCTCCCTCACAGGTCGGGTCGATACGCAGTATTTT.

The V and J genes are TRBV6-5 and TRBJ1-2; 9 positions agree with TRBD1. Looked up from germline, CDR1 is MNHEY and CDR2 is SVGAGI. Trimming removed 8 bases from V and 1 base from J; junction bases left unmatched: 2. This CDR3 region has 13 residues. CDR3 residues: CASSDRGNYGYTF. The CDR3 nucleotides are TGTGCCAGCTCGGACAGGGGTAACTATGGCTACACCTTC.

J is TRBJ2-3 and V is TRBV19; 8 nucleotides line up with TRBD2. Germline CDR1 LNHDA, CDR2 SQIVND (reference sequence). V gave up 4 bases and J gave up 3 bases; unmatched junction bases: 9. The CDR3 consists of 16 residues. The CDR3 region has the DNA TGTGCCAGTAGTAGCGGGGGGCGGTTTCGTACAGATACGCAGTATTTT. This translates into CASSSGGRFRTDTQYF.

This clone showed up just once. The V call is TRBV19, the J call TRBJ2-5, with D possibly TRBD1 on 6 matching bases. V was trimmed by 6 bases and J by 3 bases, leaving 11 bases between them. Per the germline V gene, CDR1 is LNHDA and CDR2 is SQIVND (reference sequence). There are 13 residues in the CDR3. The CDR3 region is CASREGGKETQYF. The CDR3 DNA follows: TGTGCCAGTAGGGAAGGGGGAAAAGAGACCCAGTACTTC.

The rearrangement uses TRBV3-1 (or the pseudogene TRBV3-2) and TRBJ1-3; D possibly corresponds to TRBD1 (5 bases). V lost 5 bases to trimming and J lost 0 bases, with 11 bases between them. CDR3 size: 15 residues. From germline, CDR1 is LGHDT and CDR2 YNNKEL (reference sequence). The CDR3 sequence is CASSYAGSSGNTIYF. The CDR3 DNA reads TGTGCCAGCAGCTACGCAGGGTCCTCTGGAAACACCATATATTTT.

In its sample, this clone was seen a few times. V gene TRBV16 combines with J gene TRBJ1-2; tentative D call: TRBD1 (5 bases). Germline V gene lookup returns CDR1 KGHSY and CDR2 FQNENV. This CDR3 has 14 amino acids. The V end lost 7 bases, the J end lost 8 bases, and 20 bases lay between the germline ends. The CDR3 bases are TGTGCCAGCACCCTCCCGGGGGGGGTTCAGGGCTACACCTTC. This sequence encodes CASTLPGGVQGYTF.

This chain joins TRBV5-8 and TRBJ1-5; D may be TRBD1 (5 bases). CDR1 is SGHTS and CDR2 is YDEGEE in the germline V gene. The germline V and J ends were trimmed by 0 bases and 5 bases, with 15 bases remaining between them. This CDR3 is 16 amino acids long. CDR3 nucleotides: TGTGCCAGCAGCTTGGGAGCAGGGCGGGGGGATCAGCCCCAGCATTTT. Its protein is CASSLGAGRGDQPQHF.

The rearrangement links TRBV25-1 to TRBJ1-6; TRBD1 matches at 7 bases. CDR3 length: 16 residues. V was clipped by 3 bases and J by 2 bases; unmatched bases: 4. The germline V gene encodes CDR1 MGHDK and CDR2 SYGVNS. The CDR3 loop is CASSDGGGPYNSPLHF. Here the CDR3 DNA reads TGTGCCAGCAGTGATGGAGGGGGCCCCTATAATTCACCCCTCCACTTT.

This clone was observed a single time. This rearrangement joins TRBV6-5 to TRBJ1-4; D remains unclear. The V end lost 6 bases, the J end lost 6 bases, and 14 bases lay between the germline ends. This CDR3 comprises 14 residues. CDR1 and CDR2 from the germline V gene are MNHEY and SVGAGI. The CDR3 bases are TGTGCCAGCAGCCCAGCGGGTAGGGATGAAAAACTGTTTTTT. Its translation is CASSPAGRDEKLFF.

J is TRBJ2-2 and V is TRBV2; TRBD1 agrees at 9 bases. J lost 6 bases, V lost 7 bases, and 6 bases had no gene match. CDR1 and CDR2 from the germline V gene are SNHLY and FYNNEI. This CDR3 is built from 14 residues. Here the CDR3 DNA reads TGTGCCAGCAACAAAAGGACAGGGGCCGGGGAGCTGTTTTTT. Translation: CASNKRTGAGELFF.

This sequence joins TRBV10-3 and TRBJ2-2, with 7 bases that match TRBD1. V was clipped by 10 bases and J by 6 bases; unmatched bases: 17. Germline values: CDR1 ENHRY, CDR2 SYGVKD. CDR3 length: 16 amino acids. The CDR3 nucleotides are TGTGCCAGCAGCCCGGGACAGAATTTTTTGCCCGGGGAGCTGTTTTTT. Translation: CASSPGQNFLPGELFF.

V is TRBV7-2 and J is TRBJ1-2, with unresolved D. This CDR3 has 14 amino acids. Germline V gene data show CDR1 as SGHTA and CDR2 as FQGNSA. Trimming stripped 3 bases from V and 6 bases from J, with 14 bases between. CDR3 nucleotides: TGTGCCAGCAGCTTTAAAACCTCCAAGCATGGCTACACCTTC. This translates into CASSFKTSKHGYTF.

This chain connects TRBV6-6 to TRBJ2-3, with D possibly TRBD2 on 5 matching bases. This CDR3 region has 15 residues. V gave up 6 bases and J gave up 0 bases, with 13 bases separating them. Germline V gene lookup returns CDR1 MNHNY and CDR2 SVGAGI (reference sequence). Written as DNA, the CDR3 is TGTGCCAGCAGACTGGGAGCGGCTAGCACAGATACGCAGTATTTT. Its protein product is CASRLGAASTDTQYF.

The rearrangement links TRBV5-8 to TRBJ2-7, with a possible D match to TRBD1 (6 bases). The CDR3 has 17 amino acids. Germline lookup yields CDR1 SGHTS and CDR2 YDEGEE. The germline V and J ends were trimmed by 4 bases and 0 bases, with 20 bases remaining between them. The CDR3, as DNA: TGTGCCAGCAGCAAGGGGGTTTACACCCCGAGCTCCTACGAGCAGTACTTC. Translating it yields CASSKGVYTPSSYEQYF. Looking up the rest from reference TRBV5-8 and TRBJ2-7 gives the full variable domain: EAGVTQSPTHLIKTRGQQATLRCSPISGHTSVYWYQQALGLGLQFLLWYDEGEERNRGNFPPRFSGRQFPNYSSELNVNALELEDSALYLCASSKGVYTPSSYEQYFGPGTRLTVT.